This entry is about one T cell receptor (beta chain). Its antigen is unidentified. TCRdb keeps only in-frame clones here, not all; method: immunoSEQ multiplex PCR. This sample carries roughly 150,000 clones, around 92% of them seen once, and the ten largest clones take around a tenth. The data were obtained in a study of cytomegalovirus exposure and HLA in healthy donors. Study-level results: The TCR clusters that emerged in the first cohort tended, a later analysis found, to co-occur in the 120 or so validation repertoires. The study flagged about 160 TCR beta chains as cytomegalovirus-associated. Testing in vitro showed a few CMV-associated chains specific for CMV antigens.

The donors were part of the validation cohort of 95 to 150 subjects. That cohort was separate from the first cohort, which comprised 500 to 850 subjects. J lost 0 bases, V lost 0 bases, and 6 bases had no gene match. CDR3 length: 17 residues. Germline lookup yields CDR1 ENHRY and CDR2 SYGVKD. Input material: PBMCs. The genes are TRBV10-3 and TRBJ2-7; 9 bases align to TRBD1. The receptor was derived from a woman aged 18-29 years in good health and CMV-seropositive. CDR3 sequence (DNA): TGTGCCATCAGTGAGTCCCAGGGACAGGGAACCTCCTACGAGCAGTACTTC. Encoded protein: CAISESQGQGTSYEQYF.